This T cell receptor beta chain was captured in a study of monozygotic twins with inflammatory bowel disease. On this clonotype: Its specificity is unknown.

Study-level results: Immunosuppressive treatment differences may have increased patient repertoire variability. IBD patients showed reduced TCRbeta diversity (inverse Simpson) versus healthy co-twins.

Reanalyzing the 5' RACE reads, TCRdb keeps one entry per CDR3 protein, without DNA. This sample contains approximately 150,000 distinct CDR3 sequences. The CDR3 is 14 residues long. Germline assignment: CDR1 DFQATT and CDR2 SNEGSKA (reference sequence). The material sequenced was blood. The clonotype was recovered from a human donor with ulcerative colitis or Crohn's disease, or a healthy co-twin of an affected twin (not recorded which). The genes are TRBV20-1 and TRBJ2-1. CDR3 amino acids: CSVVNLLVYNEQFF.